The entry below gives a single T cell receptor beta chain sequence along with its context. Its antigen is not identified. This sample was taken from a study of shared clonotypes between healthy human individuals. In the study overall: The study enrolled two women and a few men aged 18 to 49. Study-wide results and caveats: Sharing across four donors was highest in naive CD4 (around 5%) and lowest in memory CD8 (0.4%). Clonotypes shared by all four sorted-subset donors had higher generation probabilities than non-shared clonotypes.

Repertoires were generated with immunoSEQ multiplex PCR, while TCRdb's copy carries only in-frame clones and drops some. The top ten clones hold more than 1.5% of a sample with about 730,000 clones, over 55% of them seen once. Trimming stripped 0 bases from V and 8 bases from J, with 10 bases between. The germline V gene has CDR1 SGHTA and CDR2 FQGNSA. This CDR3 comprises 13 residues. The sequence was collected from a woman aged 25 to 39 in good health. The material sequenced was memory CD4+ T cells sorted from blood. Subset specified: CD45RA-negative fraction. This chain connects TRBV7-2 to TRBJ1-1, with a weak D call TRBD1 (5 bases). The chain's CDR3 is CASSLARGTEAFF. DNA for the CDR3: TGTGCCAGCAGCTTAGCAAGAGGGACGGAAGCTTTCTTT.